One and the same sample provided the 24 T cell receptor beta chains below, sequenced in a study of cytomegalovirus exposure and HLA in healthy donors. Both 60 Vbeta primers and 13 Jbeta primers went into the PCR. The table came from immunoSEQ multiplex PCR; TCRdb's copy has only in-frame clones and leaves some out. The data show a few hundred thousand clones, with approximately 78% seen just once and about 3% held by the top ten. The sequenced sample consisted of PBMCs. The receptor set was obtained from a man younger than 40 in good health and CMV-seronegative.

The chain recombines TRBV28 with TRBJ1-6; maybe TRBD1 (6 bases). V lost 1 base and J 8 bases, leaving 12 bases between the germline ends. There are 15 residues in the CDR3. Looked up from germline, CDR1 is MDHEN and CDR2 is SYDVKM. CDR3 protein: CASSLSNRVDSPLHF. The CDR3 DNA follows: TGTGCCAGCAGTTTATCAAACAGGGTGGATTCACCCCTCCACTTT.

The chain employs TRBV5-1 and TRBJ2-5, with D perhaps TRBD1 (6 bases). Germline V gene sequence: CDR1 SGHRS, CDR2 YFSETQ. V was clipped by 7 bases and J by 4 bases, with 20 bases between them. This CDR3 has 15 residues. The CDR3 DNA is TGCGCCAGCGGGTCAATGGGGGCGCCGGCAGAGACCCAGTACTTC. Translated: CASGSMGAPAETQYF. Full variable domain (rest looked up from reference TRBV5-1 and TRBJ2-5): KAGVTQTPRYLIKTRGQQVTLSCSPISGHRSVSWYQQTPGQGLQFLFEYFSETQRNKGNFPGRFSGRQFSNSRSEMNVSTLELGDSALYLCASGSMGAPAETQYFGPGTRLLVL.

The gene calls are TRBV19 and TRBJ1-1; maybe TRBD1 (5 bases). Per germline, CDR1 LNHDA and CDR2 SQIVND (reference sequence). There are 16 residues in the CDR3. The ends were cut back, 0 bases at V and 2 bases at J, with 13 bases in the middle. CDR3 in amino acids: CASSIERRGGNTEAFF. The CDR3 coding sequence is TGTGCCAGTAGTATAGAAAGAAGGGGAGGAAACACTGAAGCTTTCTTT.

J is TRBJ1-1 and V is TRBV6-1; weak D call: TRBD1 (6 bases). Trimming cost V 3 bases and J 2 bases, with 19 bases left between them. Germline loops: CDR1 MNHNS, CDR2 SASEGT. The CDR3 extends over 17 amino acids. CDR3 DNA sequence: TGTGCCAGCAGTGAGGCGCAGGGGCCTGGGGTAAACACTGAAGCTTTCTTT. Translated: CASSEAQGPGVNTEAFF.

The chain employs TRBV7-2 and TRBJ1-1; no firm D call. V was clipped by 0 bases and J by 0 bases, with 5 bases between them. This CDR3 contains 14 residues. Germline assignment: CDR1 SGHTA and CDR2 FQGNSA. CDR3: CASSLASMNTEAFF. For the CDR3, the DNA is TGTGCCAGCAGCTTAGCGAGCATGAACACTGAAGCTTTCTTT.

The J gene is TRBJ1-3, the V gene TRBV28, with D possibly TRBD1 on 5 matching bases. Between the trimmed V and J ends, which lost 5 bases and 0 bases, there was a span of 8 bases. From germline, CDR1 is MDHEN and CDR2 SYDVKM. The CDR3 sequence is 14 residues long. In DNA form, the CDR3 reads TGTGCCAGCAGTGAGACAGTCTCTGGAAACACCATATATTTT. As protein: CASSETVSGNTIYF.

This chain links TRBV10-3 with TRBJ2-7; 8 bases map to TRBD1. This CDR3 contains 17 residues. Germline V gives CDR1 ENHRY, CDR2 SYGVKD. The J segment lost 4 bases and the V segment lost 0 bases, leaving 11 bases of the junction unmatched. As DNA, the CDR3 is TGTGCCATCAGTGAGTCAGCACAGGGGGTGAAATCTTACGAGCAGTACTTC. This codes for CAISESAQGVKSYEQYF.

The CDR3 loop reads CASSSTVSGNTIYF. CDR3 DNA: TGTGCCAGCAGCTCGACAGTCTCTGGAAACACCATATATTTT. This chain links TRBV5-5 with TRBJ1-3; D is perhaps TRBD1 (5 bases). The germline V and J ends were trimmed by 3 bases and 0 bases, with 7 bases remaining between them. Germline V gene sequence: CDR1 SGHKS, CDR2 YYEKEE (reference sequence). This CDR3 comprises 14 residues.

This rearrangement joins TRBV2 to TRBJ2-5; TRBD2 is a possible D gene (6 bases). The CDR3 is made up of 14 amino acids. Trimming pared 6 bases from V and 1 base from J, leaving 12 bases between. Germline V gene lookup returns CDR1 SNHLY and CDR2 FYNNEI. The CDR3 DNA follows: TGTGCCAGCAGCGACGGGACTTTCCAAGAGACCCAGTACTTC. It codes for CASSDGTFQETQYF.

J is TRBJ1-1 and V is TRBV7-2; TRBD1 matches 7 bases. J gave up 5 bases and V 1 base, and 4 bases lay outside the gene matches. The CDR3 covers 14 residues. The V gene's germline CDR1 is SGHTA and CDR2 FQGNSA. CDR3: CASSLDLRGTEAFF. CDR3 DNA sequence: TGTGCCAGCAGCTTAGACCTCAGGGGGACTGAAGCTTTCTTT.

The chain recombines TRBV28 with TRBJ1-5; D is possibly TRBD1 (5 bases). The CDR3 sequence is 14 residues long. V was cut by 3 bases and J by 7 bases, with 13 bases left in between. The germline V gene has CDR1 MDHEN and CDR2 SYDVKM. The CDR3 nucleotides read TGTGCCAGCAGTTTTGGGGGGTGGACCCAGCCCCAGCATTTT. It encodes CASSFGGWTQPQHF.

This clone was detected a few times. The genes are TRBV25-1 and TRBJ2-2; TRBD1 matches 8 bases. CDR1 is MGHDK and CDR2 is SYGVNS in the germline V gene. V shed 0 bases and J 5 bases; nucleotides not matched to a gene: 5. This CDR3 is 16 amino acids long. The CDR3 region is CASSEYSGGLTGELFF. The CDR3, as DNA: TGTGCCAGCAGTGAATATTCAGGGGGCTTGACCGGGGAGCTGTTTTTT.

This clone was detected only once. The genes are TRBV7-2 and TRBJ2-3, with TRBD2 identical over 16 bases. From germline, CDR1 is SGHTA and CDR2 FQGNSA. The CDR3 length is 19 residues. The V and J ends lost 0 bases and 5 bases, in that order; junction bases with no gene match: 8. The CDR3 loop reads CASSLAPGTSGGARDTQYF. Here the CDR3 DNA reads TGTGCCAGCAGCTTAGCTCCCGGGACTAGCGGGGGGGCCAGAGATACGCAGTATTTT.

This rearrangement joins TRBV7-2 to TRBJ2-3; no clear D gene. Germline CDR1 reads SGHTA; CDR2 reads FQGNSA. Trimming removed 5 bases from V and 1 base from J, with 10 bases in between. The CDR3 is made up of 14 amino acids. This chain's CDR3 is CASSLQRRTDTQYF. CDR3 in DNA: TGTGCCAGCAGCCTCCAGCGCCGCACAGATACGCAGTATTTT.

V gene TRBV2 combines with J gene TRBJ1-6; TRBD1 matches at 7 bases. The length of the CDR3 is 15 residues. Germline trimming cut 1 base from V and 7 bases from J; bases unmatched to any gene: 4. CDR1 and CDR2 from the germline V gene are SNHLY and FYNNEI. CDR3 residues: CASSEGGTANSPLHF. CDR3 nucleotide sequence: TGTGCCAGCAGTGAAGGGGGGACAGCCAATTCACCCCTCCACTTT.

This chain joins TRBV28 and TRBJ2-7; D unclear. CDR1 and CDR2 from the germline V gene are MDHEN and SYDVKM. This CDR3 is built from 15 residues. Trimming left V 5 bases short and J 2 bases short, with 16 bases between. Here the CDR3 reads CASSLRIQSTYEQYF. Here the CDR3 DNA reads TGTGCCAGCAGTCTAAGGATACAGAGCACCTACGAGCAGTACTTC.

The chain links TRBV2 to TRBJ1-3; D is unresolved. CDR3 size: 11 residues. With 9 bases removed from V and 8 bases from J, the gap between germline ends came to 11 bases. Germline values: CDR1 SNHLY, CDR2 FYNNEI. The CDR3, as DNA: TGTGCCAGGCAGGAGGTGGACACCATATATTTT. It encodes CARQEVDTIYF.

This rearrangement joins TRBV4-3 to TRBJ2-7; unclear D gene. The germline V gene has CDR1 LGHNA and CDR2 YSLEER. The CDR3 extends over 14 amino acids. Trimming took off 4 bases at V and 1 base at J, with 11 bases between the two ends. The CDR3 DNA reads TGCGCCAGCAGCCTGCTCTGGCCATCCTACGAGCAGTACTTC. Amino acids: CASSLLWPSYEQYF.

The chain links TRBV2 to TRBJ1-3, with unresolved D. The CDR3 sequence is 18 residues long. Germline V lookup: CDR1 SNHLY, CDR2 FYNNEI. The V end was cut by 6 bases, the J end by 4 bases, with 25 bases between. CDR3 in DNA: TGTGCCAGCAGGGAGGACGCCTCGCTGTTCCTTAGAGGAAACACCATATATTTT. The encoded protein is CASREDASLFLRGNTIYF.

This chain links TRBV5-5 with TRBJ2-7, with D unclear. This CDR3 has 14 residues. V lost 0 bases and J lost 3, with 10 bases in between. Germline lookup yields CDR1 SGHKS and CDR2 YYEKEE (reference sequence). The CDR3 loop reads CASSLDSYYYEQYF. The CDR3 bases are TGTGCCAGCAGCTTGGACAGTTATTACTACGAGCAGTACTTC.

This clone has only a few counts. The chain couples TRBV28 to TRBJ1-4, with TRBD1 matching 7 bases. Germline CDR1 reads MDHEN; CDR2 reads SYDVKM. The CDR3 is 14 amino acids. Trimming cost V 5 bases and J 8 bases; bases outside gene matches: 8. CDR3 in amino acids: CASSQTGVEEKLFF. The DNA for the CDR3 is TGTGCCAGCAGTCAAACAGGGGTGGAAGAAAAACTGTTTTTT.

V usage is TRBV6-5 and J usage is TRBJ2-1; a possible D gene is TRBD1 (6 bases). This CDR3 region has 15 residues. V lost 1 base and J 2 bases, leaving 9 bases between the germline ends. Germline values: CDR1 MNHEY, CDR2 SVGAGI. Here the CDR3 reads CASSYLGTPYNEQFF. CDR3 coding DNA: TGTGCCAGCAGTTACTTGGGGACACCCTACAATGAGCAGTTCTTC.

The chain's CDR3 is CASAVLAGEHEQFF. CDR3 bases: TGTGCCAGCGCCGTGCTAGCGGGGGAGCATGAGCAGTTCTTC. The V and J genes are TRBV2 and TRBJ2-1; 10 bases line up with TRBD2. V lost 8 bases to trimming and J lost 8 bases; unmatched junction nucleotides: 9. CDR3 length: 14 residues. The germline V gene has CDR1 SNHLY and CDR2 FYNNEI. Supplemented by reference TRBV2 and TRBJ2-1, the full variable domain reads EPEVTQTPSHQVTQMGQEVILRCVPISNHLYFYWYRQILGQKVEFLVSFYNNEISEKSEIFDDQFSVERPDGSNFTLKIRSTKLEDSAMYFCASAVLAGEHEQFFGPGTRLTVL.

The rearrangement links TRBV10-3 to TRBJ2-2; TRBD1 matches at 9 bases. Germline trimming cut 7 bases from V and 4 bases from J; bases unmatched to any gene: 10. CDR1 is ENHRY, CDR2 SYGVKD, per germline. The CDR3 covers 16 residues. The CDR3 here is CAIKAEQGAGTGELFF. The CDR3 nucleotides read TGTGCCATCAAGGCGGAACAGGGGGCGGGCACCGGGGAGCTGTTTTTT.